These T cell receptor beta chains were read from a single sample in a study of regulatory T cells in long-lasting Graves disease. TCRdb passed the multiplex PCR reads through MiXCR, listing each CDR3 protein once. The sample holds about 540,000 distinct CDR3 sequences, roughly 12% seen once. These same records also appear under a second study, on T cells in Graves' hyperthyroidism and ophthalmopathy.

The sequenced sample was peripheral blood mononuclear cells (PBMCs), obtained at new diagnosis, from a patient treated with antithyroid drugs. Every receptor here comes from a man between 25 and 39 years old with Graves disease. The conserved cysteine and the conserved F or W are not part of the CDR3 here.

j_gene | v_gene | CDR3aa
TRBJ2-6 | TRBV5-1 | ASSLQASSGANVLT
TRBJ2-1 | TRBV6-9 | ASSYNSWAGNEQF
TRBJ2-3 | TRBV11-2 | ASSLGWGRDTDTQY
TRBJ2-7 | TRBV27 | ATSLYGGKVNEQY
TRBJ2-5 | TRBV7-2 | ASRRRTAQETQY
TRBJ1-2 | TRBV2 | ASSEMAGYGYT
TRBJ2-7 | TRBV27 | ASSPGTSGRDEQY
TRBJ2-7 | TRBV20-1 | SARDVVVGEQY
TRBJ2-1 | TRBV27 | ASSLSQVSSYEQF
TRBJ2-7 | TRBV29-1 | SAKSGTDYEQY
TRBJ1-4 | TRBV6-2/TRBV6-3 | ASMGQGGEKLF
TRBJ1-3 | TRBV20-1 | SASASGNTIY
TRBJ2-1 | TRBV12-3/TRBV12-4 | ASSFIMSAEQF
TRBJ2-7 | TRBV12-3/TRBV12-4 | ASSLSGRGKQY
TRBJ2-6 | TRBV2 | ASSQGIYSGANVLT
TRBJ1-2 | TRBV29-1 | SVGAFHGYT
TRBJ2-1 | TRBV6-1 | ASSLDRLTHNEQF
TRBJ2-3 | TRBV5-4 | ASSNQASTDTQY
TRBJ2-7 | TRBV6-1 | ASTGAGSYEQY
TRBJ1-5 | TRBV12-3/TRBV12-4 | ASSLGGGQGGQPQH
TRBJ2-5 | TRBV11-3 | ASSPQGEQETQY
TRBJ1-1 | TRBV20-1 | SARNGRGTEAF
TRBJ1-2 | TRBV19 | ATSAGTGWYYGYT
TRBJ2-3 | TRBV18 | ASSTGTGPSTDTQY
TRBJ1-1 | TRBV6-5 | ASSYSNGKGAF
TRBJ2-1 | TRBV30 | AWASGSNYNEQF
TRBJ1-1 | TRBV7-2 | ASSGGTVLNTEAF
TRBJ2-1 | TRBV30 | AWSVLAGEQF
TRBJ2-5 | TRBV11-2 | ASSLNPFLAGQETQY
TRBJ2-5 | TRBV20-1 | SARDGTSGQETQY
TRBJ2-6 | TRBV2 | ASSAQGSGANVLT
TRBJ2-1 | TRBV6-2/TRBV6-3 | ASSRRARAV
TRBJ2-7 | TRBV12-3/TRBV12-4 | ASSLEAGTYEQY
TRBJ2-5 | TRBV7-3 | ASSLTGTRQETQY
TRBJ2-2 | TRBV29-1 | SAGGPYTGELF
TRBJ2-6 | TRBV7-9 | ASSPNPGANVLT
TRBJ2-7 | TRBV5-5 | ASSFSFLSYNEQY
TRBJ2-3 | TRBV5-1 | ASSLAASPTDTQY
TRBJ1-4 | TRBV19 | ASIGSGEKLF
TRBJ2-2 | TRBV15 | ATERGDTGELF
TRBJ1-2 | TRBV10-3 | AISGRNRSNYGYT
TRBJ2-7 | TRBV12-3/TRBV12-4 | ASSFSSFSYEQY
TRBJ2-1 | TRBV10-1 | ASSDREHEQF
TRBJ2-1 | TRBV28 | ASRFNRKMF
TRBJ2-2 | TRBV7-9 | ASSTRVTGELF
TRBJ1-5 | TRBV2 | ASRRTQSQH
TRBJ2-4 | TRBV7-2 | AGGGGAKNIQY
TRBJ2-7 | TRBV24-1 | ATSDLDSYEQY
TRBJ1-2 | TRBV5-4 | ASSSPQGTNYGYT
TRBJ2-5 | TRBV28 | ASSLARAQETQY
TRBJ2-1 | TRBV24-1 | ATPEQF